The 10 T cell receptor beta chains presented below share a single source sample, sequenced in a study of Ad26.COV2.S vaccination and SARS-CoV-2 variants. Libraries were prepared by immunoSEQ multiplex PCR; TCRdb keeps only in-frame clonotypes and omits some of them. This table holds about 320,000 clones, more than 70% found once. Sample treatment: over 15 received Ad26.COV2.S at low or high dose, single or two shots; 5 received placebo; per-sample allocation not given. Sampling occurred on day 63 after the first vaccine or placebo injection. The starting material was peripheral blood, obtained in a trial of Ad26.COV2.S vaccine versus placebo. These receptor sequences come from a person between 18 and 65 years old who received the Ad26.COV2.S COVID-19 vaccine or a placebo.

V usage is TRBV19 and J usage is TRBJ1-2; TRBD1 might be the D (6 bases). V was clipped by 2 bases and J by 3 bases, with 10 bases between them. The germline CDR1 and CDR2 sequences are LNHDA and SQIVND (reference sequence). This CDR3 has 14 residues. This CDR3 reads CASSIFGTYYGYTF. The CDR3 nucleotides read TGTGCCAGTAGTATATTTGGGACATACTATGGCTACACCTTC.

This chain joins TRBV5-1 and TRBJ2-4; 7 positions agree with TRBD1. Germline V gene data show CDR1 as SGHRS and CDR2 as YFSETQ. With 0 bases clipped from V and 0 bases from J, the junction kept 15 bases outside the gene matches. The length of the CDR3 is 20 residues. The chain's CDR3 is CASSLGITGTALLAKNIQYF. The CDR3 DNA follows: TGCGCCAGCAGCTTGGGAATCACCGGGACAGCTTTGCTAGCCAAAAACATTCAGTACTTC.

This chain joins TRBV11-2 and TRBJ2-2; unclear D gene. V lost 4 bases and J 7 bases, leaving 13 bases between the germline ends. CDR3 length: 14 amino acids. Looked up from germline, CDR1 is SGHAT and CDR2 is FQNNGV. CDR3 loop: CASSSTGPGGELFF. CDR3 nucleotides: TGTGCCAGCAGCTCAACCGGCCCGGGCGGGGAGCTGTTTTTT.

J is TRBJ1-3 and V is TRBV14; no definite D call. Trimming cost V 0 bases and J 4 bases, with 7 bases left between them. This CDR3 spans 14 amino acids. Looked up from germline, CDR1 is SGHDN and CDR2 is FVKESK. This CDR3 is CASSQDGGGNTIYF. The DNA for the CDR3 is TGTGCCAGCAGCCAAGATGGTGGAGGAAACACCATATATTTT. The whole variable domain, filled in from reference TRBV14 and TRBJ1-3, reads EAGVTQFPSHSVIEKGQTVTLRCDPISGHDNLYWYRRVMGKEIKFLLHFVKESKQDESGMPNNRFLAERTGGTYSTLKVQPAELEDSGVYFCASSQDGGGNTIYFGEGSWLTVV.

V and J are TRBV6-5 and TRBJ1-5; TRBD1 aligns across 9 bases. This CDR3 is built from 14 residues. The germline V gene encodes CDR1 MNHEY and CDR2 SVGAGI. V was pared by 9 bases and J by 5 bases, with 8 bases of the junction left unmatched. This CDR3 reads CASDRDRVDQPQHF. The CDR3 bases are TGTGCCAGTGACCGGGACAGGGTCGATCAGCCCCAGCATTTT.

The V and J genes are TRBV6-2 or TRBV6-3 and TRBJ2-3, with 9 bases matching TRBD1. This CDR3 comprises 17 residues. Unmatched junction bases numbered 6, after V lost 0 bases and J lost 2 bases. CDR1 MNHEY and CDR2 SVGEGT come from the germline V gene. CDR3: CASSYSGTGSLTDTQYF. The CDR3 bases are TGTGCCAGCAGTTACTCGGGGACAGGGAGTCTCACAGATACGCAGTATTTT.

The V and J genes are TRBV6-2 or TRBV6-3 and TRBJ1-1; a weak D match, TRBD1 (5 bases). Looked up from germline, CDR1 is MNHEY and CDR2 is SVGEGT. V shed 4 bases and J shed 0 bases, with 15 bases lying between them. There are 16 residues in the CDR3. This chain's CDR3 is CASSFSGLTVNTEAFF. In DNA form, the CDR3 reads TGTGCCAGCAGTTTTTCGGGGCTAACGGTGAACACTGAAGCTTTCTTT.

The chain has TRBV2 and TRBJ2-2, with D unresolved. Deletions cut 4 bases from V and 5 bases from J, with 8 bases between. Germline CDR1 is SNHLY and CDR2 is FYNNEI. The CDR3 length is 13 residues. CDR3 bases: TGTGCCAGCAGTGGAGAGTTTACCGGGGAGCTGTTTTTT. Translating it yields CASSGEFTGELFF.

The chain carries TRBV16 and TRBJ1-6; the D gene is possibly TRBD1 (5 bases). In germline, CDR1 is KGHSY, CDR2 FQNENV. Trimming cost V 5 bases and J 9 bases, with 14 bases left between them. The CDR3 totals 14 residues. CDR3 residues: CASSGRQYGSPLHF. The CDR3 nucleotides are TGTGCCAGCAGCGGAAGACAGTATGGTTCACCCCTCCACTTT.

This chain connects TRBV6-5 to TRBJ1-3; the D gene is possibly TRBD1 (5 bases). Trimming removed 5 bases at V and 0 bases at J, with 11 bases between. The CDR3 runs 15 residues. Germline-derived CDR1 and CDR2 are MNHEY and SVGAGI. The CDR3: CASSPSGASGNTIYF. Here the CDR3 DNA reads TGTGCCAGCAGTCCCAGTGGGGCCTCTGGAAACACCATATATTTT.